The 30 T cell receptor beta chains below come from one sample, sequenced in a study of T cell responses to AZD1222 COVID-19 vaccine. The data were produced by immunoSEQ multiplex PCR, yet TCRdb's version contains in-frame clones alone and is incomplete. The sample comprises over 130,000 clones, about 91% of which are singletons, and about 3.8% rests with the top ten. The sample here was peripheral blood, taken 28 days after the second AZD1222 dose. These receptors were collected from an adult who received the AZD1222 COVID-19 vaccine.

V is TRBV5-1 and J is TRBJ2-2, with 9 bases fitting TRBD2. Trimming took 2 bases from V and 7 from J; bases not matched to a gene: 12. CDR3 length equals 17 residues. Germline CDR1 is SGHRS and CDR2 is YFSETQ. DNA for the CDR3: TGCGCCAGCAGCTTCGGGCTAGCGGGGTTCGTGAGCGGGGAGCTGTTTTTT. This sequence encodes CASSFGLAGFVSGELFF. Combining the CDR3 with reference TRBV5-1 and TRBJ2-2 gives the whole variable domain KAGVTQTPRYLIKTRGQQVTLSCSPISGHRSVSWYQQTPGQGLQFLFEYFSETQRNKGNFPGRFSGRQFSNSRSEMNVSTLELGDSALYLCASSFGLAGFVSGELFFGEGSRLTVL.

The chain joins TRBV19 to TRBJ2-1, with D unresolved. Trimming took off 4 bases at V and 6 bases at J, with 16 bases between the two ends. The CDR3 loop spans 15 amino acids. Per the germline V gene, CDR1 is LNHDA and CDR2 is SQIVND (reference sequence). The CDR3, as DNA: TGTGCCAGTAGTACCCCGGACGTTGGGGTCAATGAGCAGTTCTTC. This gives the protein CASSTPDVGVNEQFF.

The genes are TRBV10-2 and TRBJ2-7; D possibly matches TRBD1 or TRBD2 (5 bases each). Germline V gives CDR1 WSHSY, CDR2 SAAADI. The CDR3 spans 14 residues. The germline V and J ends were trimmed by 8 bases and 3 bases, with 17 bases remaining between them. CDR3: CASLPPGRLYEQYF. The DNA for the CDR3 is TGCGCCAGCCTACCTCCGGGACGGCTCTACGAGCAGTACTTC.

V gene TRBV5-1 combines with J gene TRBJ2-1; D is uncertain. This CDR3 is 15 amino acids long. Trimming cost V 0 bases and J 0 bases, with 7 bases left between them. Germline V lookup: CDR1 SGHRS, CDR2 YFSETQ. The CDR3 is CASSLDGSSYNEQFF. The DNA for the CDR3 is TGCGCCAGCAGCTTGGACGGAAGCTCCTACAATGAGCAGTTCTTC. Combining the CDR3 with reference TRBV5-1 and TRBJ2-1 gives the whole variable domain KAGVTQTPRYLIKTRGQQVTLSCSPISGHRSVSWYQQTPGQGLQFLFEYFSETQRNKGNFPGRFSGRQFSNSRSEMNVSTLELGDSALYLCASSLDGSSYNEQFFGPGTRLTVL.

The rearrangement links TRBV21-1 to TRBJ2-1; no DNA check was done on the table's D call, TRBD2. TRBV21-1 is shown as a pseudogene. This CDR3 contains 17 residues. Written as DNA, the CDR3 is TGTGCCAGCAGCATAGGACTAGCGGGAGTTGGGCACAATGAGCAGTTCTTC. Translation: CASSIGLAGVGHNEQFF.

This chain joins TRBV7-8 and TRBJ2-7, with TRBD1 matching 7 bases. In germline, CDR1 is SGHVS, CDR2 FQNEAQ. The CDR3 is made up of 18 amino acids. V was clipped by 2 bases and J by 0 bases; unmatched bases: 13. The CDR3 region has the DNA TGTGCCAGCAGCTTACGCCCAGGGGGTGCCCCCACCTCCTACGAGCAGTACTTC. Translation: CASSLRPGGAPTSYEQYF.

CDR3 residues: CASSQSEQPNSPLHF. In DNA form, the CDR3 reads TGTGCCAGCAGCCAATCGGAACAGCCTAATTCACCCCTCCACTTT. The chain is built from TRBV16 and TRBJ1-6; D is undetermined. Germline assignment: CDR1 KGHSY and CDR2 FQNENV. CDR3 size: 15 residues. The ends were cut back, 0 bases at V and 6 bases at J, with 9 bases in the middle.

This clone appeared once. The chain joins TRBV24-1 to TRBJ2-1; TRBD2 matches 13 bases. This CDR3 comprises 16 residues. Looked up from germline, CDR1 is KGHDR and CDR2 is SFDVKD. The V gene end was trimmed by 3 bases and the J gene end by 8 bases; junction bases not matched to a gene: 6. The CDR3 reads CATSDVLAGGPDEQFF. The CDR3 nucleotides read TGTGCCACCAGTGATGTACTAGCGGGAGGGCCCGATGAGCAGTTCTTC.

The chain joins TRBV6-5 to TRBJ1-4; D is unclear. CDR3 length equals 15 residues. Germline V gene sequence: CDR1 MNHEY, CDR2 SVGAGI. V was cut by 4 bases and J by 0 bases, with 9 bases left in between. The CDR3 protein is CASSSRRATNEKLFF. The CDR3, as DNA: TGTGCCAGCAGTTCCAGGAGGGCAACTAATGAAAAACTGTTTTTT.

The genes are TRBV4-1 and TRBJ2-7, with no clear D. V lost 0 bases to trimming and J lost 0 bases, with 12 bases between them. CDR1 is MGHRA, CDR2 YSYEKL, per germline. The CDR3 is made up of 16 amino acids. The CDR3 nucleotides read TGCGCCAGCAGCCAAGATTTTACGGGCAGCTCCTACGAGCAGTACTTC. Residues: CASSQDFTGSSYEQYF.

V and J are TRBV19 and TRBJ1-5, with TRBD1 as a possible D gene (6 bases). The CDR3 loop spans 15 amino acids. Germline lookup yields CDR1 LNHDA and CDR2 SQIVND (reference sequence). Trimming took 2 bases from V and 3 from J, leaving 11 bases between them. CDR3 residues: CASSIPGDVNQPQHF. CDR3 coding DNA: TGTGCCAGTAGTATACCAGGGGACGTCAATCAGCCCCAGCATTTT. Supplemented by reference TRBV19 and TRBJ1-5, the full variable domain reads DGGITQSPKYLFRKEGQNVTLSCEQNLNHDAMYWYRQDPGQGLRLIYYSQIVNDFQKGDIAEGYSVSREKKESFPLTVTSAQKNPTAFYLCASSIPGDVNQPQHFGDGTRLSIL.

The rearrangement links TRBV28 to TRBJ1-5; TRBD1 aligns across 11 bases. V was clipped by 6 bases and J by 4 bases; unmatched bases: 8. This CDR3 comprises 16 residues. Germline V gene sequence: CDR1 MDHEN, CDR2 SYDVKM. The CDR3 protein is CASRKWGQGENQPQHF. The DNA of the CDR3 is TGTGCCAGCAGGAAGTGGGGACAGGGGGAAAATCAGCCCCAGCATTTT.

This chain uses TRBV18 with TRBJ2-5, with TRBD1 matching 8 bases. The junction had 3 bases not matched to a gene; V was cut back by 4 bases and J by 2 bases. The CDR3 contains 14 residues. Germline CDR1 is KGHSH and CDR2 is LQKENI. The CDR3 region has the DNA TGTGCCAGCTCACGGACAGGGCGACAAGAGACCCAGTACTTC. This sequence encodes CASSRTGRQETQYF.

The CDR3 sequence: CASSPGLHYGYTF. CDR3 bases: TGTGCCAGCAGCCCAGGCCTTCACTATGGCTACACCTTC. The chain has TRBV3-1 (or the pseudogene TRBV3-2) and TRBJ1-2; no firm D call. The CDR3 is 13 amino acids. V gave up 4 bases and J gave up 3 bases, with 9 bases separating them. Germline lookup yields CDR1 LGHDT and CDR2 YNNKEL (reference sequence).

The chain uses TRBV14 and TRBJ2-7; TRBD1 might be the D (5 bases). There are 13 residues in the CDR3. V gave up 6 bases and J gave up 5 bases, with 14 bases separating them. Per the germline V gene, CDR1 is SGHDN and CDR2 is FVKESK. The chain's CDR3 is CASRGRGEDEQYF. CDR3 nucleotides: TGTGCCAGCAGGGGTAGGGGTGAAGACGAGCAGTACTTC.

This clone appeared a few times. This chain connects TRBV6-5 to TRBJ2-7, with 9 bases that match TRBD2. V lost 5 bases to trimming and J lost 4 bases; unmatched junction nucleotides: 6. The CDR3 is 14 residues long. Germline values: CDR1 MNHEY, CDR2 SVGAGI. The CDR3 DNA is TGTGCCAGCAGTAAGCGGGGGGCCGCTTACGAGCAGTACTTC. It translates to CASSKRGAAYEQYF.

The chain has TRBV2 and TRBJ2-2, with 11 bases lining up with TRBD2. With V trimmed by 6 bases and J by 6 bases, 6 bases remained unmatched. Germline assignment: CDR1 SNHLY and CDR2 FYNNEI. The CDR3 totals 15 residues. This chain's CDR3 is CASRPGLAEPGELFF. The CDR3 bases are TGTGCCAGCAGGCCGGGACTAGCGGAGCCCGGGGAGCTGTTTTTT. The full variable domain, with the rest looked up from reference TRBV2 and TRBJ2-2, is EPEVTQTPSHQVTQMGQEVILRCVPISNHLYFYWYRQILGQKVEFLVSFYNNEISEKSEIFDDQFSVERPDGSNFTLKIRSTKLEDSAMYFCASRPGLAEPGELFFGEGSRLTVL.

The J gene is TRBJ2-7, the V gene TRBV19; possible D gene TRBD1, 7 bases. The ends were cut back, 3 bases at V and 0 bases at J, with 12 bases in the middle. Germline loops: CDR1 LNHDA, CDR2 SQIVND (reference sequence). CDR3 length: 15 amino acids. The CDR3 is CASSIGGQSSYEQYF. CDR3 bases: TGTGCCAGTAGTATCGGGGGACAGAGCTCCTACGAGCAGTACTTC. The variable domain in full, completed from reference TRBV19 and TRBJ2-7, reads DGGITQSPKYLFRKEGQNVTLSCEQNLNHDAMYWYRQDPGQGLRLIYYSQIVNDFQKGDIAEGYSVSREKKESFPLTVTSAQKNPTAFYLCASSIGGQSSYEQYFGPGTRLTVT.

The chain uses TRBV18 and TRBJ2-7, with TRBD1 as a possible D gene (6 bases). The CDR3 consists of 15 residues. The germline V gene encodes CDR1 KGHSH and CDR2 LQKENI. The germline V and J ends were trimmed by 6 bases and 3 bases, with 18 bases remaining between them. CDR3 nucleotide sequence: TGTGCCAGCTCCCTCGGTCAGGGGCTTGTCTACGAGCAGTACTTC. Encoded protein: CASSLGQGLVYEQYF.

The chain carries TRBV7-2 and TRBJ1-1, with D tentatively TRBD1 (6 bases). Germline CDR1 SGHTA, CDR2 FQGNSA. V was pared by 5 bases and J by 6 bases, with 16 bases between. The CDR3 has 14 amino acids. CDR3 region: CASSPATGTPEAFF. CDR3 nucleotides: TGTGCCAGCAGCCCCGCCACCGGGACACCTGAAGCTTTCTTT. The full variable domain, completed using reference TRBV7-2 and TRBJ1-1, is GAGVSQSPSNKVTEKGKDVELRCDPISGHTALYWYRQSLGQGLEFLIYFQGNSAPDKSGLPSDRFSAERTGGSVSTLTIQRTQQEDSAVYLCASSPATGTPEAFFGQGTRLTVV.

The chain couples TRBV27 to TRBJ1-2, with D possibly being TRBD1 (5 bases). CDR3 size: 14 residues. V lost 3 bases and J lost 5, with 13 bases in between. The germline gives CDR1 MNHEY, CDR2 SMNVEV (reference sequence). The CDR3 protein is CASSFVDGGYGYTF. CDR3 sequence (DNA): TGTGCCAGCAGTTTCGTCGACGGGGGATATGGCTACACCTTC.

The CDR3 spells CASSLGTSGEGNEQFF. Written as DNA, the CDR3 is TGTGCCAGCAGCCTCGGGACTAGCGGGGAGGGCAATGAGCAGTTCTTC. V and J are TRBV9 and TRBJ2-1, with 13 bases identical to TRBD2. CDR3 length: 16 residues. Losses at the gene ends were 4 bases for V and 6 bases for J; bases not matched to a gene: 7. Germline V gene data show CDR1 as SGDLS and CDR2 as YYNGEE.

This clone was observed a handful of times. The rearrangement links TRBV19 to TRBJ1-1; TRBD1 matches 8 bases. This CDR3 contains 14 residues. The trim removed 6 bases at V and 3 bases at J, leaving 6 bases unmatched. Looked up from germline, CDR1 is LNHDA and CDR2 is SQIVND (reference sequence). Here the CDR3 DNA reads TGTGCCAGTAGCTTACAGGGGGTAGACACTGAAGCTTTCTTT. Its protein product is CASSLQGVDTEAFF.

This chain joins TRBV7-2 and TRBJ1-6, with no clear D. CDR3 length: 14 residues. CDR1 is SGHTA, CDR2 FQGNSA, per germline. The V end was cut by 4 bases, the J end by 8 bases, with 12 bases between. The CDR3 DNA sequence: TGTGCCAGCAGCTGGAACATGAGGGATTCACCCCTCCACTTT. This codes for CASSWNMRDSPLHF.

This sequence joins TRBV30 and TRBJ1-4, with TRBD1 as a possible D gene (6 bases). The germline V and J ends were trimmed by 4 bases and 7 bases, with 16 bases remaining between them. Germline V gene lookup returns CDR1 GTSNPN and CDR2 SVGIG (reference sequence). The CDR3 is made up of 14 amino acids. DNA for the CDR3: TGTGCCTGGACGGGACACAGAGGAGGTGAAAAACTGTTTTTT. Encoded protein: CAWTGHRGGEKLFF.

This chain uses TRBV11-1 with TRBJ2-5; D perhaps matches TRBD2 (6 bases). The CDR3 is made up of 13 amino acids. The V gene lost 5 bases and the J gene lost 5 bases, with 12 bases spanning the gap. CDR1 and CDR2 from the germline V gene are SGHAT and FQDESV (reference sequence). The DNA of the CDR3 is TGTGCCAGCAGCGGGGGACTGGTGGAGACCCAGTACTTC. Protein sequence: CASSGGLVETQYF.

The rearrangement uses TRBV7-8 and TRBJ1-5; 7 nucleotides line up with TRBD1. Germline CDR1 and CDR2: SGHVS and FQNEAQ. The CDR3 has 14 amino acids. Trimming cost V 0 bases and J 4 bases; bases outside gene matches: 0. CDR3: CASSLARGNQPQHF. The CDR3, as DNA: TGTGCCAGCAGCTTAGCCAGGGGGAATCAGCCCCAGCATTTT.

This chain connects TRBV28 to TRBJ1-5; D ambiguous. V was cut by 5 bases and J by 2 bases, with 13 bases left in between. CDR3 length: 15 amino acids. The germline V gene encodes CDR1 MDHEN and CDR2 SYDVKM. Here the CDR3 reads CASSPEYGGNQPQHF. The CDR3 DNA follows: TGTGCCAGCAGTCCCGAGTATGGGGGCAATCAGCCCCAGCATTTT.

The V gene is TRBV7-3, the J gene TRBJ2-1; D is undetermined. CDR1 and CDR2 from the germline V gene are SGHTA and FQGTGA. V shed 0 bases and J shed 8 bases, with 11 bases lying between them. CDR3 length: 14 residues. CDR3 in DNA: TGTGCCAGCAGCTTAACGCCTACTTCCGATGAGCAGTTCTTC. Translating it yields CASSLTPTSDEQFF. Full variable domain (rest looked up from reference TRBV7-3 and TRBJ2-1): GAGVSQTPSNKVTEKGKYVELRCDPISGHTALYWYRQSLGQGPEFLIYFQGTGAADDSGLPNDRFFAVRPEGSVSTLKIQRTERGDSAVYLCASSLTPTSDEQFFGPGTRLTVL.

The V and J genes are TRBV11-2 and TRBJ1-1; possible D gene TRBD1, 6 bases. Germline V gives CDR1 SGHAT, CDR2 FQNNGV. The V gene lost 3 bases and the J gene lost 0 bases, with 14 bases spanning the gap. CDR3 length equals 16 residues. CDR3 region: CASSFRGADLNTEAFF. The CDR3 nucleotides read TGTGCCAGCAGCTTTAGGGGGGCAGATCTGAACACTGAAGCTTTCTTT.